This TCR beta chain was sequenced in a study of T cell responses to AZD1222 COVID-19 vaccine. Study-wide findings and caveats: A mostly white British donor set with more females was recruited, and clonal diversity was possibly underestimated.

The CDR3 has 15 amino acids. The V gene lost 5 bases and the J gene lost 3 bases, with 16 bases spanning the gap. Germline V gives CDR1 MDHEN, CDR2 SYDVKM. Using immunoSEQ multiplex PCR, the repertoire was profiled, and TCRdb retains in-frame clones only, with some absent. This table has 15,000 or so clones, around 80% appearing once. Concerning this clone itself: Its antigen is undetermined.

V is TRBV28 and J is TRBJ1-1; D ambiguous. The starting material was peripheral blood, obtained 28 days after the second AZD1222 dose. This TCR was sampled from an adult who received the AZD1222 COVID-19 vaccine. The CDR3: CASSGIRTQDTEAFF. The DNA for the CDR3 is TGTGCCAGCAGTGGTATCAGGACTCAAGACACTGAAGCTTTCTTT.